Only a few counts were recorded for the clone carrying this TCR beta chain. Its antigen remains unknown. These data belong to a study of CD8 T cells in ankylosing spondylitis. CDR1 is SGDLS and CDR2 is YYNGEE in the germline V gene. V lost 4 bases and J lost 1; bases outside the gene matches: 4. CDR3 size: 15 residues. Notes on the study in general: A TCR beta motif of fewer than ten highly homologous variants seemed to mark ankylosing spondylitis blood.

TCRdb fed the 5' RACE reads into MiXCR, producing one record per CDR3 protein. The sample includes about 260,000 distinct CDR3 sequences, 20% of them seen just once. The clonotype originates from a male donor with ankylosing spondylitis or in good health (not recorded which). Sequencing was carried out using blood, either unsorted or a sorted T cell fraction (not recorded which). The chain couples TRBV9 to TRBJ1-1, with 10 positions matching TRBD1. The CDR3, as DNA: TGTGCCAGCAGCACCGGACAGGGGGGGAACACTGAAGCTTTCTTT. This gives the protein CASSTGQGGNTEAFF.